A selection of T cell receptor beta chains follows, all from one sample in a study of OX40 agonist ivuxolimab in advanced cancers. Clones were sequenced by immunoSEQ multiplex PCR, and TCRdb holds only the in-frame ones, with some missing. The repertoire holds about 100,000 clones, about 84% seen once, with roughly 5% in the top ten. The sequenced sample was CD4+ or CD8+ T cells sorted from blood, obtained in a trial of the OX40 agonist ivuxolimab. These receptor sequences come from an adult with an advanced solid tumor such as melanoma, head and neck, liver or kidney cancer. Each CDR3 is given with its conserved first and last residue. The D gene is left open where the match is weak. A row's size may be missing; if present it is once, few, many or a size class.

V gene	clone size	D gene	J gene	CDR3 length	CDR3 DNA	CDR3 protein
TRBV6-1	-	TRBD1	TRBJ2-7	15	TGTGCCAGCAGGGTACCGGGACAGGGCGGAGACGAGCAGTACTTC	CASRVPGQGGDEQYF
TRBV9	once	-	TRBJ1-2	11	TGTGCCAGCAGCGACGGACATGGCTACACCTTC	CASSDGHGYTF
TRBV19	-	TRBD1	TRBJ1-5	15	TGTGCCGCTAAGACAGGGGGCGGTATAGTAGGCCCCCAGCATTTT	CAAKTGGGIVGPQHF
TRBV19	few	-	TRBJ2-1	12	TGTGCCAGTAGTCCTACCCTTGGCGTGCAGTTCTTC	CASSPTLGVQFF
TRBV27	-	-	TRBJ1-5	12	TGTGCCAGCAGTTGGGGGAACCAGCCCCAGCATTTT	CASSWGNQPQHF
TRBV19	-	-	TRBJ1-2	15	TGTGCCAGTAGTATAATGGCCAGGGACGCGGATGGCTACACCTTC	CASSIMARDADGYTF
TRBV29-1	few	-	TRBJ1-4	13	TGCAGCGTGAGGAGGGGGGTCGGAGAAAAACTGTTTTTT	CSVRRGVGEKLFF
TRBV2	-	TRBD1	TRBJ1-1	13	TGTGCCAGCAGCACGACAGGGTACACTGAAGCTTTCTTT	CASSTTGYTEAFF
TRBV28	-	-	TRBJ1-2	17	TGTGCCAGCAGTTTTCGAGGTACCAGCAAACTTAACTATGGCTACACCTTC	CASSFRGTSKLNYGYTF
TRBV4-3	-	TRBD1	TRBJ1-1	15	TGCGCCAGCAGCCAAATGCAGGGGGCATGGACCGAAGCTTTCTTT	CASSQMQGAWTEAFF
TRBV12-5	-	TRBD1	TRBJ1-3	15	TGTGCTAGTGGTCATGAACAGGGGGCGCGAAACACCATATATTTT	CASGHEQGARNTIYF
TRBV2	once	TRBD1	TRBJ2-1	14	TGTGCCAGCAGTGAAAGGACAGGGACGAATGAGCAGTTCTTC	CASSERTGTNEQFF
TRBV4-3	-	TRBD1	TRBJ1-2	16	TGCGCCAGCAGCCAAGGGCGACAGGGAAGACTGGGTGGCTACACCTTC	CASSQGRQGRLGGYTF
TRBV21-1	-	-	TRBJ1-1	13	TGTGCCAGCACCGACAGGGTCCGGACTGAAGCTTTCTTT	CASTDRVRTEAFF
TRBV4-3	-	TRBD2	TRBJ2-1	18	TGCGCCAGCAGCCCAGATAGTAGTGTAGCGGGGGGCTACAATGAGCAGTTCTTC	CASSPDSSVAGGYNEQFF
TRBV7-9	-	TRBD1	TRBJ2-7	17	TGTGCCAGCAGCCCCGGGTTTTGGGGACAGGGTTCCCACGAGCAGTACTTC	CASSPGFWGQGSHEQYF
TRBV19	-	TRBD2	TRBJ2-4	21	TGTGCCAGTAGTATAGAGGGCGGAACAGCGGGGGGCCAAGGAGCCAAAAACATTCAGTACTTC	CASSIEGGTAGGQGAKNIQYF
TRBV5-1	-	-	TRBJ2-2	15	TGCGCCAGCACCCCGGGAAGCGGGAACACCGGGGAGCTGTTTTTT	CASTPGSGNTGELFF
TRBV2	-	-	TRBJ1-1	14	TGTGCCAGCGGGGTCGAGGGGAAGGGCACTGAAGCTTTCTTT	CASGVEGKGTEAFF
TRBV7-9	-	-	TRBJ1-2	13	TGTGCCAGCAGTTCCTTGGACAGTCTTGGCTACACCTTC	CASSSLDSLGYTF
TRBV5-6	-	-	TRBJ2-1	16	TGTGCCAGCAGCTTGGCCGGGCGGGGCCAGCACAATGAGCAGTTCTTC	CASSLAGRGQHNEQFF
TRBV5-1	-	-	TRBJ1-1	14	TGCGCCAGCAGCCTTCGGGGAGGGGGCACTGAAGCTTTCTTT	CASSLRGGGTEAFF
TRBV21-1	once	-	TRBJ1-4	15	TGTGCCAGCAGCGGCCGACAGGGGGCGGAAGAAAAACTGTTTTTT	CASSGRQGAEEKLFF
TRBV19	once	TRBD1	TRBJ1-2	14	TGTGCCAGTAGTAGAGCAGGGGGCGACTATGGCTACACCTTC	CASSRAGGDYGYTF
TRBV7-3	-	-	TRBJ1-1	15	TGTGCCAGCAGCTTAACAGGGGACTGGAACACTGAAGCTTTCTTT	CASSLTGDWNTEAFF
TRBV14	-	-	TRBJ1-5	13	TGTGCCAGCAGCAATGACTTGAATCAGCCCCAGCATTTT	CASSNDLNQPQHF
TRBV2	-	TRBD1	TRBJ2-1	14	TGTGCCAGCAGCCCGGGACAGGGGTTCAATGAGCAGTTCTTC	CASSPGQGFNEQFF
TRBV15	-	TRBD1	TRBJ2-1	15	TGTGCCACCAGCAGTCAGGGGGCCCTAGGCAATGAGCAGTTCTTC	CATSSQGALGNEQFF
TRBV29-1	-	-	TRBJ2-1	15	TGCAGCGTCTTATCTGGGGGGCGCTTCTACAATGAGCAGTTCTTC	CSVLSGGRFYNEQFF
TRBV7-9	-	TRBD1	TRBJ2-7	14	TGTGCCAGCAGCTCGGGACAGGGTATGTACGAGCAGTACTTC	CASSSGQGMYEQYF
TRBV7-2	-	-	TRBJ1-2	13	TGTGCCAGCAGCGTAATACAGGGTAATGGCTACACCTTC	CASSVIQGNGYTF
TRBV7-3	-	-	TRBJ1-1	13	TGTGCCAGCAGCTTAGGGGGCGACACTGAAGCTTTCTTT	CASSLGGDTEAFF
TRBV27	-	-	TRBJ1-3	15	TGTGCCAGCGGAGCCTGGGGGGGCTCTGGAAACACCATATATTTT	CASGAWGGSGNTIYF
TRBV6-1	-	-	TRBJ1-2	11	TGTGCCAGCAGTGAATCGGCCGGCTACACCTTC	CASSESAGYTF
TRBV7-2	-	-	TRBJ2-7	13	TGTGCCAGCAGCCCGCCCAGCCCCTACGAGCAGTACTTC	CASSPPSPYEQYF
TRBV4-2	-	TRBD1	TRBJ2-7	14	TGTGCCAGCAGCCAAGTGTGGACAGGGGACGAGCAGTACTTC	CASSQVWTGDEQYF
TRBV5-1	-	TRBD1	TRBJ1-1	14	TGCGCCAGCAGCTTGGAGGCAGGGGGATCATCAGCTTTCTTT	CASSLEAGGSSAFF
TRBV27	-	-	TRBJ2-7	13	TGTGCCAGCAGGACGGCAAACTCCTACGAGCAGTACTTC	CASRTANSYEQYF
TRBV20-1	-	-	TRBJ2-7	11	TGCAGTGCTCATGACAGTCCCGAGCAGTACTTC	CSAHDSPEQYF
TRBV5-1	-	TRBD2	TRBJ2-7	13	TGCGCCAGCAGCTGGCGGGAGTCGGTCGAGCAGTACTTC	CASSWRESVEQYF
TRBV7-9	-	TRBD1	TRBJ1-4	16	TGTGCCAGCAGCTTAGCCTCCGGGACAGGGGGTGAAAAACTGTTTTTT	CASSLASGTGGEKLFF
TRBV25-1	few	-	TRBJ1-2	13	TGTGCCAGCAGTGTTCGCCCTGGGGCTGGCTACACCTTC	CASSVRPGAGYTF
TRBV27	-	-	TRBJ1-5	15	TGTGCCAGCAGTTTAGGGGGGGTGGGCGATCAGCCCCAGCATTTT	CASSLGGVGDQPQHF
TRBV19	once	-	TRBJ2-1	15	TGTGCCAGTAGTACAAGCGTAGAGTCCTACAATGAGCAGTTCTTC	CASSTSVESYNEQFF
TRBV5-3	few	-	TRBJ1-5	13	TGTGCCAGAAGCCAGGGTTCCAATCAGCCCCAGCATTTT	CARSQGSNQPQHF
TRBV7-9	-	TRBD2	TRBJ2-7	14	TGTGCCAGCAGCTTAGCCAGCGGGAGCTACGAGCAGTACTTC	CASSLASGSYEQYF